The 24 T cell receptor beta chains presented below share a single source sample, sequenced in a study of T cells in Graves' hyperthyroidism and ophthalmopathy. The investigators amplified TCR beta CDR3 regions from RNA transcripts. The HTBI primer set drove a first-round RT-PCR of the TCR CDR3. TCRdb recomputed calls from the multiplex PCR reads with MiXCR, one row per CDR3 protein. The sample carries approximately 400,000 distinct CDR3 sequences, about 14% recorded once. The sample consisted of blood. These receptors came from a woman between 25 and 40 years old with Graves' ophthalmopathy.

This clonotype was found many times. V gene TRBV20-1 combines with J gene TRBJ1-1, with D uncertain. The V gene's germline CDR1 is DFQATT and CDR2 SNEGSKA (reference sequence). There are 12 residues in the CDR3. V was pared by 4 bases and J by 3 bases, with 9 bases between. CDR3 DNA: TGCAGTGCTATGGGTTTAGACACTGAAGCTTTCTTT. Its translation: CSAMGLDTEAFF.

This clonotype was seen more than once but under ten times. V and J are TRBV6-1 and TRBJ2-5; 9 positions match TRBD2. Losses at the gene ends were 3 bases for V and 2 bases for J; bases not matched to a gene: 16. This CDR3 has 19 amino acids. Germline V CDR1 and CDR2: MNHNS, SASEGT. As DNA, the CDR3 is TGTGCCAGCAGTGATCCCACTGGCGGGGGGGCCTTCTGGCAAGAGACCCAGTACTTC. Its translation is CASSDPTGGGAFWQETQYF.

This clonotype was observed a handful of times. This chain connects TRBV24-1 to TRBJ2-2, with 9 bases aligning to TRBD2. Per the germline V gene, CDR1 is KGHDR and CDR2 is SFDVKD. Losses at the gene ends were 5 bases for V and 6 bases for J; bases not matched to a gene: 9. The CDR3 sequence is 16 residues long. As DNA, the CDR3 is TGTGCCACCAGTGCCCCGGGTAGCGGGGGACCCGGGGAGCTGTTTTTT. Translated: CATSAPGSGGPGELFF.

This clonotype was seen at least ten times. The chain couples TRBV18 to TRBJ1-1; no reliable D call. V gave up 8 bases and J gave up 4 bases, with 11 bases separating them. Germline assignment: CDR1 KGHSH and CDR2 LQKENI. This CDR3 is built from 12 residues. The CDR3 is CASLLPGTEAFF. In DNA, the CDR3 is TGTGCCAGCCTCCTCCCGGGCACTGAAGCTTTCTTT.

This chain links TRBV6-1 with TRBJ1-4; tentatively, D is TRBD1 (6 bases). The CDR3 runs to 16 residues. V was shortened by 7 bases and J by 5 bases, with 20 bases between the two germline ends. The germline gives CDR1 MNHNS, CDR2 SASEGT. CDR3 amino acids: CASTSGGRARNEKLFF. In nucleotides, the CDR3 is TGTGCCAGCACCTCGGGGGGCCGGGCTCGGAATGAAAAACTGTTTTTT.

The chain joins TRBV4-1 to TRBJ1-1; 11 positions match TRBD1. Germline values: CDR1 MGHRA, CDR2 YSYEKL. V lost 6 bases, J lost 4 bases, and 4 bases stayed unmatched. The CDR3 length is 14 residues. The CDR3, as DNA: TGCGCCAGCAGGGTGGGACAGGGGGGCACTGAAGCTTTCTTT. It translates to CASRVGQGGTEAFF.

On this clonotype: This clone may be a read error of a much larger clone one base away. This chain's CDR3 is CASSYDPDRDPRETQYF. CDR3 in DNA: TGTGCCAGCAGCTATGACCCGGACAGGGACCCCCGAGAGACCCAGTACTTC. The chain carries TRBV2 and TRBJ2-5; 8 bases map to TRBD1. The CDR3 sequence is 17 residues long. CDR1 is SNHLY, CDR2 FYNNEI, per germline. The V segment lost 6 bases and the J segment 4 bases; nucleotides outside the gene matches: 16.

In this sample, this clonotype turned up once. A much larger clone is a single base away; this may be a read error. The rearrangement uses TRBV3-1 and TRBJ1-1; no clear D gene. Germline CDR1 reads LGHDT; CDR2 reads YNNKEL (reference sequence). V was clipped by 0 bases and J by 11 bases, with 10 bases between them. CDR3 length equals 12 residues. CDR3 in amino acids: CASSQDRLNAFF. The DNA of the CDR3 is TGTGCCAGCAGCCAAGACAGACTGAACGCTTTCTTT.

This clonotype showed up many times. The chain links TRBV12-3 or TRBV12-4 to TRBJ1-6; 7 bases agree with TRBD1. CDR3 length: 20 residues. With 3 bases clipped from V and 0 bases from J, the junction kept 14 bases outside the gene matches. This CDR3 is CASSLTEGTATSSYNSPLHF. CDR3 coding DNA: TGTGCCAGCAGTTTGACAGAAGGGACAGCCACGAGCTCCTATAATTCACCCCTCCACTTT.

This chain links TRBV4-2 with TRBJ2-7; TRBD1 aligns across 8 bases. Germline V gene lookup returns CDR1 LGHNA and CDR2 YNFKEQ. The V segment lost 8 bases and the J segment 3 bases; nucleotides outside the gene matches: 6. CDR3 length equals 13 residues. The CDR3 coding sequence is TGTGCCAGCGGGGGACAGGAGGGCTACGAGCAGTACTTC. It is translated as CASGGQEGYEQYF.

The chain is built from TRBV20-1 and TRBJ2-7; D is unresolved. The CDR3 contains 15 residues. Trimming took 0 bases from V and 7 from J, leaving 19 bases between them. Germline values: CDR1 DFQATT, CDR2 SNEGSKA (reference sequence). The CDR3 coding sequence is TGCAGTGCTAGAGATTCCTGCCAAGGCAGCTATGAGCAGTACTTC. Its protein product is CSARDSCQGSYEQYF.

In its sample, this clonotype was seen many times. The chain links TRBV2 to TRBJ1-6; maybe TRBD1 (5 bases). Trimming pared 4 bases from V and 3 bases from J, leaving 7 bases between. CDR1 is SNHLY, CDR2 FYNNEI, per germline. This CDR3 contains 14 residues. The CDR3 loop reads CASSGGGYNSPLHF. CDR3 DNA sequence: TGTGCCAGCAGTGGGGGGGGCTATAATTCACCCCTCCACTTT.

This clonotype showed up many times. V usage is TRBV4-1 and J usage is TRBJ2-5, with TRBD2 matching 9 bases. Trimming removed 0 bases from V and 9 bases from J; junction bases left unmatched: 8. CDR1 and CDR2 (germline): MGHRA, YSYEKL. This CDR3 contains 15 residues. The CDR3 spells CASSQDSGGMASQYF. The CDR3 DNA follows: TGCGCCAGCAGCCAAGATAGCGGGGGCATGGCGTCCCAGTACTTC.

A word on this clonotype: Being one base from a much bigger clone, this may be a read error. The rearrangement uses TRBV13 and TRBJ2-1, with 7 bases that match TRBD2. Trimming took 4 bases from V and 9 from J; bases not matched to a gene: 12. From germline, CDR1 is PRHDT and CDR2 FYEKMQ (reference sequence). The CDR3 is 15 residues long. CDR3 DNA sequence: TGTGCCAGCAGCTACCCCTTCCAAGCGGGGAGTGAGCAGTTCTTC. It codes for CASSYPFQAGSEQFF.

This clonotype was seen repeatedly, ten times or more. In DNA form, the CDR3 reads TGCAGTGCTAGGGCACAGACCGAACAGATGGGCCCCCAAGAGACCCAGTACTTC. Its protein is CSARAQTEQMGPQETQYF. The chain employs TRBV20-1 and TRBJ2-5; D unresolved. The CDR3 is 18 residues long. Between the trimmed V and J ends, which lost 3 bases and 1 base, there was a span of 24 bases. CDR1 DFQATT and CDR2 SNEGSKA come from the germline V gene (reference sequence).

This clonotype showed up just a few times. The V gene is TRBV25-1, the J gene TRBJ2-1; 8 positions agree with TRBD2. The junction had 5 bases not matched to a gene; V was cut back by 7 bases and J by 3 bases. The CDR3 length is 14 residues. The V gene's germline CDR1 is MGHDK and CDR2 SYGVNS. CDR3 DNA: TGTGCCAGCAAAAGCGGGGGTCGCTACAATGAGCAGTTCTTC. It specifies CASKSGGRYNEQFF.

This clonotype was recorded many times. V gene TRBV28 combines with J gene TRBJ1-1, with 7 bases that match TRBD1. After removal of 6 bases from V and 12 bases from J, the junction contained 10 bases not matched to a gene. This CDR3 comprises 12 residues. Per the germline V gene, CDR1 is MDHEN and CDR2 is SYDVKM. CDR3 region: CASRPAGQSTFF. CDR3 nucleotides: TGTGCCAGCAGGCCCGCGGGACAGTCGACTTTCTTT.

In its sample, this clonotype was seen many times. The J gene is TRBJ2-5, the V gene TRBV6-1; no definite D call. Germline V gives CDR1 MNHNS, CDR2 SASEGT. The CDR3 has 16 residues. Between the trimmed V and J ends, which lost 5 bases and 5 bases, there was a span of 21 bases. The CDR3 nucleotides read TGTGCCAGCAGTTCTCCTGGTCGGAATCAAGGGGAGACCCAGTACTTC. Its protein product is CASSSPGRNQGETQYF.

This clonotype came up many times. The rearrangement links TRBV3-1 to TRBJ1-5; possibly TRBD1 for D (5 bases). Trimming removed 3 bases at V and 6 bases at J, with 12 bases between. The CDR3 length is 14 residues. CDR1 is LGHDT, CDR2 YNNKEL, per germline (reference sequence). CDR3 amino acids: CASSQGGLGQPQHF. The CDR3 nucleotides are TGTGCCAGCAGCCAGGGGGGGTTAGGTCAGCCCCAGCATTTT.

The CDR3 sequence is CATSVKGRGTDTQYF. The CDR3 nucleotides read TGTGCCACCAGTGTTAAGGGCAGGGGCACAGATACGCAGTATTTT. The chain carries TRBV24-1 and TRBJ2-3, with D perhaps TRBD1 (5 bases). Germline V gives CDR1 KGHDR, CDR2 SFDVKD. The CDR3 sequence is 15 residues long. V dropped 5 bases and J dropped 1 base, with 12 bases sitting between them.

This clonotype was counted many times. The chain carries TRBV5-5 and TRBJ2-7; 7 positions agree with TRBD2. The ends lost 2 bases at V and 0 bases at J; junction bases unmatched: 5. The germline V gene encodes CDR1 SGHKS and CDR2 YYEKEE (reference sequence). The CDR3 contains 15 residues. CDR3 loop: CASSLGTTVSYEQYF. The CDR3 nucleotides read TGTGCCAGCAGCTTAGGGACTACAGTCTCCTACGAGCAGTACTTC. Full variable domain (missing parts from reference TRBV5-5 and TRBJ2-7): DAGVTQSPTHLIKTRGQQVTLRCSPISGHKSVSWYQQVLGQGPQFIFQYYEKEERGRGNFPDRFSARQFPNYSSELNVNALLLGDSALYLCASSLGTTVSYEQYFGPGTRLTVT.

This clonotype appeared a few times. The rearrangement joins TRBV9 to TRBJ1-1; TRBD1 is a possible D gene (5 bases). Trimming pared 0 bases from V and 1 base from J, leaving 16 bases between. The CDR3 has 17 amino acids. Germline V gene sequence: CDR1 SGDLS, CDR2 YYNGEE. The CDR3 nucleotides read TGTGCCAGCAGCGTAGGAGTTTTTTTGGGGACGAACACTGAAGCTTTCTTT. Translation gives CASSVGVFLGTNTEAFF.

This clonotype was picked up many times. The CDR3 loop is CATSDGQGITEAFF. CDR3 sequence (DNA): TGTGCCACCAGTGACGGACAGGGTATTACTGAAGCTTTCTTT. This chain links TRBV24-1 with TRBJ1-1, with 8 bases that match TRBD1. The junction had 5 bases not matched to a gene; V was cut back by 4 bases and J by 5 bases. The V gene's germline CDR1 is KGHDR and CDR2 SFDVKD. There are 14 residues in the CDR3.

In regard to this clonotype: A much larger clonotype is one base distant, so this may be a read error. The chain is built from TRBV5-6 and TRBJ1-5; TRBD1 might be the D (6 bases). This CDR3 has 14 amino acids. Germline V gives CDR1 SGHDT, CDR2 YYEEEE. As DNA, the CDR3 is TGTGTCAGCAGCCTACCGGGGCAGGGGCAGCCCCAGCATTTT. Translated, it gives CVSSLPGQGQPQHF. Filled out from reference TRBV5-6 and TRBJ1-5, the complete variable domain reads DAGVTQSPTHLIKTRGQQVTLRCSPKSGHDTVSWYQQALGQGPQFIFQYYEEEERQRGNFPDRFSGHQFPNYSSELNVNALLLGDSALYLCVSSLPGQGQPQHFGDGTRLSIL.